The rows below give T cell receptor beta chains drawn from one sample of a study of cytomegalovirus exposure and HLA in healthy donors. Measured with immunoSEQ multiplex PCR; TCRdb has only the in-frame clones, and not every one. The sample carries about 110,000 clones, 79% recorded once. Material: PBMCs. The receptors come from a young woman in good health and CMV-seropositive. Each CDR3 is given with its conserved first and last residue. D genes are given only for firm matches. Clone size is shown for a subset of rows, as once, few, many or a class of expanded clone.

J: TRBJ2-3
D: NA
V: TRBV4-1
size: NA
CDR3: CASSQDKVRIFLDTQYF
DNA: TGCGCCAGCAGCCAAGATAAGGTCAGGATATTCCTCGATACGCAGTATTTT

J: TRBJ2-3
D: TRBD1
V: TRBV19
size: few
CDR3: CASSMGNRQGLQYF
DNA: TGTGCCAGTAGTATGGGTAATAGACAGGGGTTGCAGTATTTT

J: TRBJ1-1
D: NA
V: TRBV9
size: few
CDR3: CASSVGGRTEAFF
DNA: TGTGCCAGCAGCGTAGGGGGGCGCACTGAAGCTTTCTTT

J: TRBJ2-7
D: NA
V: TRBV7-6
size: few
CDR3: CASSLAPGGTYEQYF
DNA: TGTGCCAGCAGCTTAGCGCCAGGTGGCACCTACGAGCAGTACTTC

J: TRBJ2-7
D: TRBD1
V: TRBV30
size: NA
CDR3: CAPEPGQTYEQYF
DNA: TGTGCCCCAGAACCGGGACAGACTTACGAGCAGTACTTC

J: TRBJ2-5
D: NA
V: TRBV7-9
size: NA
CDR3: CASSPSGGSETQYF
DNA: TGTGCCAGCAGCCCCTCCGGGGGATCAGAGACCCAGTACTTC

J: TRBJ2-1
D: NA
V: TRBV27
size: once
CDR3: CASSLSIGGVNEQFF
DNA: TGTGCCAGCAGTTTATCGATCGGGGGTGTGAATGAGCAGTTCTTC

J: TRBJ1-1
D: TRBD1
V: TRBV11-3
size: NA
CDR3: CASSPRQGNEAFF
DNA: TGTGCCAGCAGCCCCAGACAGGGAAATGAAGCTTTCTTT

J: TRBJ2-3
D: NA
V: TRBV11-2
size: few
CDR3: CASSLPFGVRADTQYF
DNA: TGTGCCAGCAGCTTACCGTTCGGGGTGCGGGCAGATACGCAGTATTTT

J: TRBJ2-7
D: TRBD2
V: TRBV9
size: NA
CDR3: CASSRGASGASYEQYF
DNA: TGTGCCAGCAGCCGAGGAGCCAGCGGGGCCTCCTACGAGCAGTACTTC

J: TRBJ2-4
D: TRBD2
V: TRBV30
size: NA
CDR3: CAWSRGLVSNIQYF
DNA: TGTGCCTGGAGCCGAGGACTAGTGAGCAACATTCAGTACTTC

J: TRBJ1-2
D: NA
V: TRBV7-9
size: NA
CDR3: CASSSGGYTF
DNA: TGTGCCAGCAGCTCAGGAGGCTACACCTTC

J: TRBJ1-2
D: NA
V: TRBV6-5
size: NA
CDR3: CASSYSTRGGAVGYTF
DNA: TGTGCCAGCAGTTACTCGACTCGGGGAGGTGCTGTTGGGTACACCTTC

J: TRBJ1-1
D: TRBD1
V: TRBV5-8
size: NA
CDR3: CASQWDRANTEAFF
DNA: TGTGCCAGCCAATGGGACAGGGCGAACACTGAAGCTTTCTTT

J: TRBJ2-2
D: NA
V: TRBV5-1
size: NA
CDR3: CASSGYSPGTGELFF
DNA: TGCGCCAGCAGTGGTTATAGTCCGGGTACCGGGGAGCTGTTTTTT

J: TRBJ1-2
D: NA
V: TRBV10-2
size: NA
CDR3: CASSESIQARPYGYTF
DNA: TGCGCCAGCAGTGAGTCGATCCAGGCCAGACCATATGGCTACACCTTC

J: TRBJ2-7
D: NA
V: TRBV14
size: NA
CDR3: CASSYYRGSYEQYF
DNA: TGTGCCAGCAGCTATTACCGGGGGTCCTACGAGCAGTACTTC

J: TRBJ1-5
D: NA
V: TRBV5-6
size: NA
CDR3: CASSLDAGNQPQHF
DNA: TGTGCCAGCAGCTTGGACGCGGGCAATCAGCCCCAGCATTTT

J: TRBJ2-2
D: TRBD2
V: TRBV4-2
size: NA
CDR3: CASSQDQAGGPNTGELFF
DNA: TGTGCCAGCAGCCAAGATCAAGCGGGAGGGCCAAACACCGGGGAGCTGTTTTTT

J: TRBJ2-3
D: NA
V: TRBV5-1
size: NA
CDR3: CASSLSGEGTDTQYF
DNA: TGCGCCAGCAGCTTGTCCGGGGAGGGCACAGATACGCAGTATTTT

J: TRBJ1-2
D: NA
V: TRBV5-1
size: NA
CDR3: CASSLIARGDGYTF
DNA: TGCGCCAGCAGCTTGATTGCCAGAGGAGACGGCTACACCTTC

J: TRBJ1-2
D: NA
V: TRBV6-5
size: few
CDR3: CASSPDREGYTF
DNA: TGTGCCAGCAGTCCCGACAGAGAAGGCTACACCTTC

J: TRBJ2-3
D: TRBD2
V: TRBV2
size: NA
CDR3: CASRRLATPTDTQYF
DNA: TGTGCCAGCAGAAGACTAGCAACTCCCACAGATACGCAGTATTTT

J: TRBJ2-5
D: NA
V: TRBV6-5
size: once
CDR3: CASTRDQETQYF
DNA: TGTGCCAGTACCCGGGACCAAGAGACCCAGTACTTC

J: TRBJ2-1
D: NA
V: TRBV7-8
size: NA
CDR3: CASSPDLTYSYNEQFF
DNA: TGTGCCAGCAGCCCGGACTTGACCTACTCCTACAATGAGCAGTTCTTC

J: TRBJ2-2
D: NA
V: TRBV9
size: NA
CDR3: CASSVRPRTGIGDTGELFF
DNA: TGTGCCAGCAGCGTGAGACCCCGGACGGGGATCGGGGACACCGGGGAGCTGTTTTTT

J: TRBJ1-4
D: NA
V: TRBV18
size: NA
CDR3: CASSPNQQGREKLFF
DNA: TGTGCCAGCTCACCAAATCAACAGGGAAGGGAAAAACTGTTTTTT

J: TRBJ1-1
D: NA
V: TRBV5-1
size: NA
CDR3: CASSLDGGTVIDATEAFF
DNA: TGCGCCAGCAGCTTGGATGGGGGGACTGTGATAGATGCCACTGAAGCTTTCTTT

J: TRBJ2-7
D: NA
V: TRBV6-5
size: few
CDR3: CATQTRQSSYEQYF
DNA: TGTGCCACCCAGACCAGGCAAAGCTCCTACGAGCAGTACTTC

J: TRBJ2-1
D: TRBD2
V: TRBV13
size: NA
CDR3: CASRRAGGRYNEQFF
DNA: TGTGCCAGCAGGCGAGCGGGAGGGCGGTACAATGAGCAGTTCTTC

J: TRBJ2-5
D: NA
V: TRBV6-5
size: NA
CDR3: CASSYKETETQYF
DNA: TGTGCCAGCAGTTACAAGGAGACGGAGACCCAGTACTTC

J: TRBJ1-4
D: TRBD1
V: TRBV5-1
size: NA
CDR3: CASSLEGAEKLFF
DNA: TGCGCCAGCAGCTTGGAGGGGGCGGAAAAACTGTTTTTT

J: TRBJ1-2
D: NA
V: TRBV2
size: NA
CDR3: CASSEGGGDAYGYTF
DNA: TGTGCCAGCAGTGAAGGGGGAGGGGATGCCTATGGCTACACCTTC

J: TRBJ2-5
D: TRBD1
V: TRBV2
size: NA
CDR3: CASSEWTGGLIFQETQYF
DNA: TGTGCCAGCAGTGAATGGACAGGGGGCTTGATATTTCAAGAGACCCAGTACTTC

J: TRBJ2-7
D: NA
V: TRBV16
size: NA
CDR3: CASSQLQAGYEQYF
DNA: TGTGCCAGCAGCCAATTACAGGCCGGTTACGAGCAGTACTTC

J: TRBJ2-2
D: TRBD2
V: TRBV5-1
size: NA
CDR3: CASSFGASGQLTGELFF
DNA: TGCGCCAGCAGCTTTGGGGCTAGCGGGCAACTCACCGGGGAGCTGTTTTTT

J: TRBJ1-4
D: TRBD1
V: TRBV6-1
size: NA
CDR3: CASTHTGVVQLFF
DNA: TGTGCCAGCACCCACACAGGGGTGGTACAACTGTTTTTT